A selection of T cell receptor beta chains follows, all from one sample in a study of beta chain features in type 1 diabetes. Clones were sequenced by immunoSEQ multiplex PCR, and TCRdb holds only the in-frame ones, with some missing. The sample has fewer than 500,000 clones, about 15% seen once. The sequenced sample consisted of naive CD4+ T cells from blood. These receptors came from a man under 40 in good health. CDR3s include the opening cysteine and the closing phenylalanine or tryptophan. D genes are given only for firm matches. Expanded clones get a size class; other rows say once, few or many, or leave the size out.

-	TRBV19	-	TRBJ2-1	TGTGCCAGTAGTCGGTCGCAGGGTGCCTACAATGAGCAGTTCTTC	CASSRSQGAYNEQFF
-	TRBV7-7	few	TRBJ2-2	TGTGCTAGCAGCTTAAATAGCGGAGGGGGGACCGGGGAGCTGTTTTTT	CASSLNSGGGTGELFF
TRBD2	TRBV25-1	few	TRBJ2-4	TGTGCCAGCAGCCCCGGGACTAGCGGGGTGAACATTCAGTACTTC	CASSPGTSGVNIQYF
-	TRBV6-5	-	TRBJ2-3	TGTGCCACCCAGGTGGGGGGCCGAGATACGCAGTATTTT	CATQVGGRDTQYF
TRBD1	TRBV4-3	-	TRBJ2-3	TGCGCCAGCAGCCAAGATCAGGGGACAGGGGCTAGTTCAGATACGCAGTATTTT	CASSQDQGTGASSDTQYF
-	TRBV5-6	-	TRBJ2-1	TGTGCCAGCAGCTTGGCAGGGCCGGGGGAGCAGTTCTTC	CASSLAGPGEQFF
TRBD1	TRBV7-2	-	TRBJ2-1	TGTGCCAGCAGCCGACGGGACAGATACAATGAGCAGTTCTTC	CASSRRDRYNEQFF
-	TRBV7-9	-	TRBJ1-3	TGTGCCACCCTCCGTGGGGTCAACACCATATATTTT	CATLRGVNTIYF
TRBD1	TRBV7-9	few	TRBJ2-5	TGTGCCAGCAGCTTAGCAGGGGGCGTAGAGACCCAGTACTTC	CASSLAGGVETQYF
-	TRBV7-9	-	TRBJ1-5	TGTGCCAGCAGCCCGCAAGGTCCGCAGCCCCAGCATTTT	CASSPQGPQPQHF
TRBD1	TRBV11-2	-	TRBJ2-3	TGTGCCAGCAGCCGCGGGACAGGGCGCACAGATACGCAGTATTTT	CASSRGTGRTDTQYF
-	TRBV14	few	TRBJ2-7	TGTGCCAGCAGCCAAGAAGCGTTGCCATTCTACGAGCAGTACTTC	CASSQEALPFYEQYF
-	TRBV11-3	few	TRBJ2-3	TGTGCCAGCAGCTCAGTCGACAGGATTACAGATACGCAGTATTTT	CASSSVDRITDTQYF
-	TRBV19	-	TRBJ2-7	TGTGCCAGTAGTGGCTTAGGGGAGCAGTACTTC	CASSGLGEQYF
TRBD1	TRBV7-9	few	TRBJ2-2	TGTGCCAGCAGCTATCGACAGGGCGCTACCGGGGAGCTGTTTTTT	CASSYRQGATGELFF
TRBD2	TRBV7-3	few	TRBJ2-3	TGTGCCAGCAGCCCCGCTGGACTAGCGGGAGGTAGCCTCGGCACAGATACGCAGTATTTT	CASSPAGLAGGSLGTDTQYF
TRBD2	TRBV5-1	few	TRBJ2-3	TGCGCCAGCAGCTTAAGCGGGGATCGCACAGATACGCAGTATTTT	CASSLSGDRTDTQYF
TRBD2	TRBV9	-	TRBJ2-3	TGTGCCAGCAGCGTAGACTTTCGAGCGGGAGGTACCGGGGATACGCAGTATTTT	CASSVDFRAGGTGDTQYF
-	TRBV7-9	few	TRBJ2-1	TGTGCCAGCAGCCCGACCAGGAGGTGGAATGAGCAGTTCTTC	CASSPTRRWNEQFF
-	TRBV13	few	TRBJ2-7	TGTGCCAGCAGCTCCCGGAGCCTTCGTTCTACCTACGAGCAGTACTTC	CASSSRSLRSTYEQYF
-	TRBV4-3	few	TRBJ2-2	TGCGCCAGCAGCCTCAGCTCGAACGCCGGGGAGCTGTTTTTT	CASSLSSNAGELFF
-	TRBV7-3	-	TRBJ1-1	TGTGCCAGCAGTCCGGACACCATGAACACTGAAGCTTTCTTT	CASSPDTMNTEAFF
-	TRBV7-8	-	TRBJ2-7	TGTGCCAGCAGCTTATCGCCCGGAGACTACGAGCAGTACTTC	CASSLSPGDYEQYF